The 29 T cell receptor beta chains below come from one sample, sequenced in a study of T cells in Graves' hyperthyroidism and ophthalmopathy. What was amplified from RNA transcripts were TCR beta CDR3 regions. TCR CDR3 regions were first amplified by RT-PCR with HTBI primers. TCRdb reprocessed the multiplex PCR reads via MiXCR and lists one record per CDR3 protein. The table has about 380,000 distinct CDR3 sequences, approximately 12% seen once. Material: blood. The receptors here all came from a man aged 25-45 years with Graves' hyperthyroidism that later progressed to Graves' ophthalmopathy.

The CDR3 DNA is TGTGCCAGCAGCACCACAGGGAACTCACCCCTCCACTTT. The encoded protein is CASSTTGNSPLHF. The rearrangement joins TRBV9 to TRBJ1-6; D is possibly TRBD1 (6 bases). CDR3 length equals 13 residues. The V end was cut by 4 bases, the J end by 10 bases, with 12 bases between. Germline CDR1 SGDLS, CDR2 YYNGEE.

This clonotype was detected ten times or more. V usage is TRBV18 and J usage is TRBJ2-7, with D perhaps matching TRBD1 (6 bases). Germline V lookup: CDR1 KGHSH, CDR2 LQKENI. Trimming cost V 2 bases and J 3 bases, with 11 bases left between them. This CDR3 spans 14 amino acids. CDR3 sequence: CASSPSPGDYEQYF. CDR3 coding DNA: TGTGCCAGCTCACCATCCCCAGGGGACTACGAGCAGTACTTC.

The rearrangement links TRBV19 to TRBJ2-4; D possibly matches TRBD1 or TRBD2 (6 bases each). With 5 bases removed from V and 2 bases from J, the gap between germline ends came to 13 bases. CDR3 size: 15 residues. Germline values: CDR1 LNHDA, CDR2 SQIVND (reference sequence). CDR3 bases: TGTGCCAGTAGTCTGAAGGGGGGAACCAAAAACATTCAGTACTTC. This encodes CASSLKGGTKNIQYF.

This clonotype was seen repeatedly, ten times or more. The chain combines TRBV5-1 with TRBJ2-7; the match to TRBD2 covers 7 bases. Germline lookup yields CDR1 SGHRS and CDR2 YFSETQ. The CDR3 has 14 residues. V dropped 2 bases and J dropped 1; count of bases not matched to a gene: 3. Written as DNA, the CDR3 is TGCGCCAGCAGCTTAGCGGGGCCATCCTACGAGCAGTACTTC. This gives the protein CASSLAGPSYEQYF.

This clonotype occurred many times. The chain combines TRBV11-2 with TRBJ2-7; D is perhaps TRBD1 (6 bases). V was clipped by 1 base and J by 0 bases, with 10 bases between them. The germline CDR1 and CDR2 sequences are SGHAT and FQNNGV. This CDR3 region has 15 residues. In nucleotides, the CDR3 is TGTGCCAGCAGCTTAGTTCAGGGGAGCTCCTACGAGCAGTACTTC. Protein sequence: CASSLVQGSSYEQYF. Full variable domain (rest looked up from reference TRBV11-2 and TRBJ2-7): EAGVAQSPRYKIIEKRQSVAFWCNPISGHATLYWYQQILGQGPKLLIQFQNNGVVDDSQLPKDRFSAERLKGVDSTLKIQPAKLEDSAVYLCASSLVQGSSYEQYFGPGTRLTVT.

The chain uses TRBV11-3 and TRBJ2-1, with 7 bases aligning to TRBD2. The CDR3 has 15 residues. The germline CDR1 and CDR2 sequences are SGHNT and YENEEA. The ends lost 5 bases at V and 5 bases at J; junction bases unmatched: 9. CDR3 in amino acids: CASSARARGDNEQFF. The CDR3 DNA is TGTGCCAGCAGCGCTCGCGCCCGGGGGGACAATGAGCAGTTCTTC.

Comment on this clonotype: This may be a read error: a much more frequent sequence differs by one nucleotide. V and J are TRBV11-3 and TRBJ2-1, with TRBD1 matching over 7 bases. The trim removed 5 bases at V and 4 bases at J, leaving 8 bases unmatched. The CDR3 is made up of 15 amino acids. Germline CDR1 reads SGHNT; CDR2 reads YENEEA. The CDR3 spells CASSAPRQGYNEQFF. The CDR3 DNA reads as TGTGCCAGCAGCGCCCCGAGACAGGGATACAATGAGCAGTTCTTC.

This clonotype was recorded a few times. DNA of the CDR3: TGTGCCATCAGTGAGGACAGGGTCTATAATTCACCCCTCCACTTT. This translates into CAISEDRVYNSPLHF. The chain is built from TRBV10-3 and TRBJ1-6, with 7 bases that match TRBD1. The trim removed 2 bases at V and 3 bases at J, leaving 1 base unmatched. This CDR3 is 15 amino acids long. Per germline, CDR1 ENHRY and CDR2 SYGVKD.

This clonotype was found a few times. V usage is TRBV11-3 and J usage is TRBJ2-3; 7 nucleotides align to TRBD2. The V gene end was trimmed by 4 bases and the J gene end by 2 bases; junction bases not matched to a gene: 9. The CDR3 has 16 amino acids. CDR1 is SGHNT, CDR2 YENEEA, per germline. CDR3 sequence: CASSSSGTIVTDTQYF. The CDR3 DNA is TGTGCCAGCAGCTCGTCCGGGACTATCGTCACAGATACGCAGTATTTT. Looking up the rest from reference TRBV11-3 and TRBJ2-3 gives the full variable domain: EAGVVQSPRYKIIEKKQPVAFWCNPISGHNTLYWYLQNLGQGPELLIRYENEEAVDDSQLPKDRFSAERLKGVDSTLKIQPAELGDSAVYLCASSSSGTIVTDTQYFGPGTRLTVL.

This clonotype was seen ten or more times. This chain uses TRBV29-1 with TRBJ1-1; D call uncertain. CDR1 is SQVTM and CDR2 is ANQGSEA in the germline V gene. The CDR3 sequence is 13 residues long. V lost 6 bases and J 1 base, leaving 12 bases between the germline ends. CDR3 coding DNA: TGCAGCGTCGGGGTTTCACAGAACACTGAAGCTTTCTTT. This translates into CSVGVSQNTEAFF.

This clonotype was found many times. The CDR3 protein is CASSQGRFEQFF. Here the CDR3 DNA reads TGTGCCAGCAGCCAAGGACGGTTCGAGCAGTTCTTC. V gene TRBV3-1 combines with J gene TRBJ2-1; unclear D gene. The V end lost 1 base, the J end lost 10 bases, and 8 bases lay between the germline ends. In germline, CDR1 is LGHDT, CDR2 YNNKEL (reference sequence). The CDR3 spans 12 residues.

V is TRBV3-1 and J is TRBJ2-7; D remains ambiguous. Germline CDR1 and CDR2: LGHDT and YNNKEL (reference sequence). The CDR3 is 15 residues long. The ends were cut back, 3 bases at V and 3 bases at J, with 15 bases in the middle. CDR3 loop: CASSHQDTSGYEQYF. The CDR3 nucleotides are TGTGCCAGCAGCCATCAAGACACCTCGGGCTACGAGCAGTACTTC.

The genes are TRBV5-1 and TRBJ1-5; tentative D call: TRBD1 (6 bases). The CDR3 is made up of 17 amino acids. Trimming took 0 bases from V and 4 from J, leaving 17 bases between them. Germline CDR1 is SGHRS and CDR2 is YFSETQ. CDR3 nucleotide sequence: TGCGCCAGCAGCTTGGCCCCTTTGCGGACAGAGAATCAGCCCCAGCATTTT. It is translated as CASSLAPLRTENQPQHF.

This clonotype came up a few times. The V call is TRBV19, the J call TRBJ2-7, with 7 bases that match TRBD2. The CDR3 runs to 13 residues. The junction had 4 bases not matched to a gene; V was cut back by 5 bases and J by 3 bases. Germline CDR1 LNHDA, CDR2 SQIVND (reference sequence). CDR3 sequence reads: CASSLRGYYEQYF. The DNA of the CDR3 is TGTGCCAGTAGTCTGCGGGGGTACTACGAGCAGTACTTC.

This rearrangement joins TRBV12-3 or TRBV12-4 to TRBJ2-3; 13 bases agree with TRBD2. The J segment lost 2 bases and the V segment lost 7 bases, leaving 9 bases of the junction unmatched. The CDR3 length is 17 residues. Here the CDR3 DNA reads TGTGCCAGCACCGTTACGGGACTAGCGGGGAACACAGATACGCAGTATTTT. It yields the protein CASTVTGLAGNTDTQYF.

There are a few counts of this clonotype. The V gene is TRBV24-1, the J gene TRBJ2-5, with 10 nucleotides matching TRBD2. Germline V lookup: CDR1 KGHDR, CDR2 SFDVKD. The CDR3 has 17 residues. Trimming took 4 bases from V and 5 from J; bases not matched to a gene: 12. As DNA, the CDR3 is TGTGCCACCAGTGAGTTTTTTCCGGGACTAGCGCGTGAGACCCAGTACTTC. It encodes CATSEFFPGLARETQYF.

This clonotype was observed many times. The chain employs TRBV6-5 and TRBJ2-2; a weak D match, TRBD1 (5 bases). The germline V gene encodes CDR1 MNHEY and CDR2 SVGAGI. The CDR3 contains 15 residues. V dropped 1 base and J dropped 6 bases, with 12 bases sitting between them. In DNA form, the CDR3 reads TGTGCCAGCAGTTACTGGTCTGGGGCGGCCGGGGAGCTGTTTTTT. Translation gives CASSYWSGAAGELFF.

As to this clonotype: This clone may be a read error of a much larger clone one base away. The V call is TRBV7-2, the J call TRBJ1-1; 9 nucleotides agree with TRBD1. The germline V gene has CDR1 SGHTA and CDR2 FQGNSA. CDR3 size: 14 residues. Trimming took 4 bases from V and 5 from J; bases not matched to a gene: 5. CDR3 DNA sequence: TGTGCCAGCAGCTCCGGGACAGGGATTACTGAAGCTTTCTTT. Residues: CASSSGTGITEAFF.

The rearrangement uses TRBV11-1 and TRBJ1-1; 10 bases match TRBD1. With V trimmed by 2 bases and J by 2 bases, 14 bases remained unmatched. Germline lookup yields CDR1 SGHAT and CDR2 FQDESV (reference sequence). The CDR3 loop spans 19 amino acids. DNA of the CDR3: TGTGCCAGCAGCTTATCCCCGCCGGGACAGGGGTTTAGAAACACTGAAGCTTTCTTT. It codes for CASSLSPPGQGFRNTEAFF.

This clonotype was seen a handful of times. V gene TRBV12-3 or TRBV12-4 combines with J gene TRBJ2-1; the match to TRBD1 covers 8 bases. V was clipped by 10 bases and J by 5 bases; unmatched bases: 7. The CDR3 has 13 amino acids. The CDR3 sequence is CATLGQGDNEQFF. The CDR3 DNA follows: TGTGCCACCCTCGGACAGGGCGACAATGAGCAGTTCTTC.

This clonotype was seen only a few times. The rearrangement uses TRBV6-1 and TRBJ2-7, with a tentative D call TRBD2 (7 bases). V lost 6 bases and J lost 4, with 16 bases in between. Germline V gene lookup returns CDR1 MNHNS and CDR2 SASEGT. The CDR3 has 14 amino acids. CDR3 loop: CASRGGGVWYEQYF. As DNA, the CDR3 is TGTGCCAGCAGGGGAGGGGGGGTATGGTACGAGCAGTACTTC.

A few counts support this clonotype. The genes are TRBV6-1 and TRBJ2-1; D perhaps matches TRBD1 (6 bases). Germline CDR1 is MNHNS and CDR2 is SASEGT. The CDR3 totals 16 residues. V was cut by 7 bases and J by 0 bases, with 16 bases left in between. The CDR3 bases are TGTGCCAGCACCCCACAGGGCCTCGACTCCTACAATGAGCAGTTCTTC. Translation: CASTPQGLDSYNEQFF.

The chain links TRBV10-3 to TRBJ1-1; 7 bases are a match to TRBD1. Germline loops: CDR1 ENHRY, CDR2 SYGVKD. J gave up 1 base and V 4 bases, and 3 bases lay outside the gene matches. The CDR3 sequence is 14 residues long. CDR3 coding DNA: TGTGCCATCAGTGCGGGACAGACGAACACTGAAGCTTTCTTT. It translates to CAISAGQTNTEAFF.

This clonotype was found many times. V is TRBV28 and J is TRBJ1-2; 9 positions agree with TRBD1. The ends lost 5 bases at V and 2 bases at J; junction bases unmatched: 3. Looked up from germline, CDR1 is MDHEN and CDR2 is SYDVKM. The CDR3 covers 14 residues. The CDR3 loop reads CASSQGQGNYGYTF. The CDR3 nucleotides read TGTGCCAGCAGTCAGGGACAGGGAAACTATGGCTACACCTTC.

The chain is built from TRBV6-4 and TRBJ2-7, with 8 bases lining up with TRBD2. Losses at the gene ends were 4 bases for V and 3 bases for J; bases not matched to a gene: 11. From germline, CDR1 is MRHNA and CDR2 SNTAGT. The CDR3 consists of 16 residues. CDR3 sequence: CASSGGGGTQNYEQYF. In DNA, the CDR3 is TGTGCCAGCAGTGGGGGCGGGGGGACCCAAAACTACGAGCAGTACTTC.

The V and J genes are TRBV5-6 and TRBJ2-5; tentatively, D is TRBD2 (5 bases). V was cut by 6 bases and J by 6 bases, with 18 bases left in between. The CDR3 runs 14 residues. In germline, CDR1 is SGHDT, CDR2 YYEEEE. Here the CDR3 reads CASTPGREWKTQYF. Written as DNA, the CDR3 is TGTGCCAGCACCCCCGGTCGGGAATGGAAGACCCAGTACTTC. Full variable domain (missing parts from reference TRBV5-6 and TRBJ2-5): DAGVTQSPTHLIKTRGQQVTLRCSPKSGHDTVSWYQQALGQGPQFIFQYYEEEERQRGNFPDRFSGHQFPNYSSELNVNALLLGDSALYLCASTPGREWKTQYFGPGTRLLVL.

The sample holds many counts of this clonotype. This chain's CDR3 is CSASIPSGGAIEQYF. CDR3 coding DNA: TGCAGTGCTAGTATCCCTAGCGGGGGGGCTATCGAGCAGTACTTC. J is TRBJ2-7 and V is TRBV20-1; 12 bases are a match to TRBD2. The CDR3 has 15 amino acids. The junction had 9 bases not matched to a gene; V was cut back by 3 bases and J by 6 bases. Germline-derived CDR1 and CDR2 are DFQATT and SNEGSKA (reference sequence).

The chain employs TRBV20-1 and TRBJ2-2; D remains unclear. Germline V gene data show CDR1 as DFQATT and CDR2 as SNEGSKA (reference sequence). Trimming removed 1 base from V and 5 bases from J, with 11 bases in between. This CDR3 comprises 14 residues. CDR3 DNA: TGCAGTGCTAGAGTTGGACGGAGTACCGGGGAGCTGTTTTTT. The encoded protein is CSARVGRSTGELFF.

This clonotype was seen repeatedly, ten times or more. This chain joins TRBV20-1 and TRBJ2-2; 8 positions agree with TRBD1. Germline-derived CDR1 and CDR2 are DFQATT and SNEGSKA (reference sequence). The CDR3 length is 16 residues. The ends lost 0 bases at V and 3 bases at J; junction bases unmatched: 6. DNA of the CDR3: TGCAGTGCTAGAGATCACCAGGGGGCCTACACCGGGGAGCTGTTTTTT. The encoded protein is CSARDHQGAYTGELFF.